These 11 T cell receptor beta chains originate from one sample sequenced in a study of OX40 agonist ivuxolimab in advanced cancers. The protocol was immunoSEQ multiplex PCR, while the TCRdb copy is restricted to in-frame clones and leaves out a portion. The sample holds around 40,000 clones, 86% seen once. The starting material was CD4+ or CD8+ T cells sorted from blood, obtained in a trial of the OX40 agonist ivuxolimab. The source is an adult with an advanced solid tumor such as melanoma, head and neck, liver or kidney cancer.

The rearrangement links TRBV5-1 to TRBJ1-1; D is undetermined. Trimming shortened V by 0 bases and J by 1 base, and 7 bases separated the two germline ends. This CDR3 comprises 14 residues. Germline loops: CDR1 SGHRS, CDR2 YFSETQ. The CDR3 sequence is CASSLEPTNTEAFF. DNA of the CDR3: TGCGCCAGCAGCTTGGAGCCTACGAACACTGAAGCTTTCTTT.

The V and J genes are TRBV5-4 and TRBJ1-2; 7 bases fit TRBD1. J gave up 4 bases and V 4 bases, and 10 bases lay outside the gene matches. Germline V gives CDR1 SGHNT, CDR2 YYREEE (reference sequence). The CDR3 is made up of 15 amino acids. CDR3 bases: TGTGCCAGCAGCCCCAGACAGGGTGCGGGCTATGGCTACACCTTC. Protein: CASSPRQGAGYGYTF.

CDR3 DNA: TGTGCCAGCAGGCCAGCTTCGGGGACTGAAGCTTTCTTT. Protein product: CASRPASGTEAFF. V is TRBV7-9 and J is TRBJ1-1; D gene ambiguous. The ends were cut back, 6 bases at V and 5 bases at J, with 13 bases in the middle. The V gene's germline CDR1 is SEHNR and CDR2 FQNEAQ (reference sequence). The CDR3 runs 13 residues.

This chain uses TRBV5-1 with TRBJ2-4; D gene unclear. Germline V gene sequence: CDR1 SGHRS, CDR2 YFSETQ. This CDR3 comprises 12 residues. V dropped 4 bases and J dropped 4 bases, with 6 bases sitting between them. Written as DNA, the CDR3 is TGCGCCAGCAGCGGATTAAAAAACATTCAGTACTTC. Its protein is CASSGLKNIQYF.

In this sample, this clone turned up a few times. The CDR3 is CASSSSGRHDEQYF. The CDR3 DNA is TGTGCCAGCAGCTCCTCGGGACGCCACGACGAGCAGTACTTC. This sequence joins TRBV5-4 and TRBJ2-7; D may match TRBD1 or TRBD2 (5 bases each). Trimming stripped 3 bases from V and 5 bases from J, with 15 bases between. Germline assignment: CDR1 SGHNT and CDR2 YYREEE (reference sequence). This CDR3 region has 14 residues.

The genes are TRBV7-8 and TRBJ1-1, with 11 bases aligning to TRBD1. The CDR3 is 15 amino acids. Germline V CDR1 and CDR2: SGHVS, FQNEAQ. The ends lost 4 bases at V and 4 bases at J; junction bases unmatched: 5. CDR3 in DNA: TGTGCCAGCAGCTGGCCGGGACAGGGGGTCACTGAAGCTTTCTTT. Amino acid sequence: CASSWPGQGVTEAFF.

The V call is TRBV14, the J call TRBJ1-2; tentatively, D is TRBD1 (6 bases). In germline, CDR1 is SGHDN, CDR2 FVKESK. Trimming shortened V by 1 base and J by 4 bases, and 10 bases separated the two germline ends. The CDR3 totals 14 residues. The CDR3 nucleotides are TGTGCCAGCAGCCAAGTCGCAGGGGCCTATGGCTACACCTTC. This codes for CASSQVAGAYGYTF.

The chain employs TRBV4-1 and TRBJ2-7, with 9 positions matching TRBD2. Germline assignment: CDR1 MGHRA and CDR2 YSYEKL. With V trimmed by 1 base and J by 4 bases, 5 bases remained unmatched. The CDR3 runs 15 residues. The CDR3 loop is CASSQVNSGSYEQYF. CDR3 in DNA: TGCGCCAGCAGCCAAGTGAATAGCGGGAGTTACGAGCAGTACTTC.

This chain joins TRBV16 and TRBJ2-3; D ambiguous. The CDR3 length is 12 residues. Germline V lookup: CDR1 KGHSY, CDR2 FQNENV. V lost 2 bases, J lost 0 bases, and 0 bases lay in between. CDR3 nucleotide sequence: TGTGCCAGCAGCCAAAGCACAGATACGCAGTATTTT. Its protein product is CASSQSTDTQYF.

In nucleotides, the CDR3 is TGTGCCACCAGCAGAGATCAGATTCGGGACAACCAAGAGACCCAGTACTTC. It is translated as CATSRDQIRDNQETQYF. V usage is TRBV15 and J usage is TRBJ2-5, with D perhaps TRBD1 (6 bases). This CDR3 region has 17 residues. The V and J ends lost 0 bases and 0 bases respectively, with 14 bases between them. Germline values: CDR1 LNHNV, CDR2 YYDKDF (reference sequence).

The CDR3 region has the DNA TGTGCCAGCAGTCCCAAGCTTCAATCCTACAATGAGCAGTTCTTC. Amino acid sequence: CASSPKLQSYNEQFF. The chain links TRBV28 to TRBJ2-1; the D is unclear. The CDR3 totals 15 residues. The V and J ends lost 5 bases and 1 base respectively, with 12 bases between them. Per the germline V gene, CDR1 is MDHEN and CDR2 is SYDVKM.